This T cell receptor (beta chain) was captured in a study of blood T cell repertoires in COVID-19. The table came from immunoSEQ multiplex PCR; TCRdb's copy has only in-frame clones and leaves some out. The sample holds fewer than 130,000 clones; approximately 85% are singletons and the top ten take about 2%. V lost 3 bases and J lost 3, with 10 bases in between. The germline gives CDR1 SGHAT, CDR2 FQNNGV. The CDR3 runs 14 residues. What was sequenced was peripheral blood. The V gene is TRBV11-2, the J gene TRBJ2-3; D might be TRBD2 (5 bases). The TCR comes from a human donor in a cohort sampled during active COVID-19. CDR3: CASSFGRGTDTQYF. DNA for the CDR3: TGTGCCAGCAGCTTTGGTCGGGGTACAGATACGCAGTATTTT.